This TCR beta chain is from a study of CD8 T cells in Susac syndrome (dated by TCRdb to about 2019). Notes on the research overall: Of the Susac syndrome patients who were sequenced, about six had clinically active disease and eight were in clinical remission. At blood withdrawal, Susac syndrome patients were therapy-naive, treated with corticosteroids (with IVIg additionally given to some), or treated with IVIg alone. Whether CD8+ T cell activation and differentiation in Susac syndrome was antigen driven was tested using repertoire sequencing.

RNA was extracted using the RNeasy kit, and about 0.5 to 1 microgram was reverse transcribed with random hexamers. TCR beta CDR3 regions were amplified with the immunoSEQ multiplex PCR assay covering 54 Vbeta and 13 Jbeta segments. PCR amplification bias was corrected using a synthetic template baseline for primer optimization and computational correction. The source study handled its data this way. Reads were annotated to V, D and J genes per IMGT and analyzed with immunoSEQ Analyzer, keeping only productive sequences. Clonality was computed as one minus Shannon entropy normalized by log2 of the number of productive unique sequences. For each patient and control, public and private clones were evaluated within the 100 most prevalent clones. Clones were defined as Susac-specific when absent from the healthy and MS cohorts, from 1052 published viral clones and from other ImmuneACCESS disease sequences. TCRdb trimmed the raw reads at Q25, called clones with MiXCR and kept productive beta chains. When rows share a CDR3 protein, they turn into one entry using the most common DNA and genes. TCRdb assigned the V and J calls; the authors' analysis was not used. The sample has some 180,000 distinct CDR3 sequences on record, 90% to 95% of them singletons. The top ten clones comprise approximately 0.099% of the sample.

V gives up 5 bases and J gives up 1 base, and the segment between their germline ends measures 8 bases. The CDR3 holds 14 amino acids from the cysteine to the phenylalanine. Just the 42-base CDR3 DNA is kept, in frame starting at base 1. CDR1 KGHSH and CDR2 LQKENI were looked up in the germline V gene. With respect to this clonotype: The antigen it binds to is not known. Per-base quality was not reported, and no clone a single base away is much larger than it.

The study at large found these results: The study acknowledged that relatively few individuals were included in the TCR sequencing and HLA analysis. The CD4+ T cell repertoire of patients with Susac syndrome showed no detectable clonal expansion.

Peripheral blood CD8+ and CD4+ T cells from healthy donors, Susac syndrome patients and multiple sclerosis patients were profiled by high-throughput TCR beta sequencing. The Susac syndrome patients fulfilled recently defined diagnostic criteria for definite or probable disease. Bulk CD8+ and CD4+ T cells were purified magnetically by negative isolation, whereas CD8+ TEMRA cells were enriched by FACS. Blood was collected in EDTA tubes and processed within 24 hours, with PBMCs isolated through density gradient centrifugation. PBMCs intended for TCR sequencing were cryopreserved in liquid nitrogen and thawed later in a water bath at 37 degrees C. The sorted or isolated CD4+, CD8+ and CD8+ TEMRA cells reached a purity of at least 90%.

The sequence joins TRBV18 to TRBJ2-2; tentative D gene TRBD1, with 5 bases matching. The sequencing input was CD4+ T cells from PBMCs. The sequence came from a human donor with Susac syndrome. The DNA sequence follows: TGTGCCAGCTCAACCGACAGGAACACCGGGGAGCTGTTTTTT. Protein translation: CASSTDRNTGELFF. Outside the CDR3, residues come from the reference TRBV18 and TRBJ2-2 proteins, so the full variable domain is: NAGVMQNPRHLVRRRGQEARLRCSPMKGHSHVYWYRQLPEEGLKFMVYLQKENIIDESGMPKERFSAEFPKEGPSILRIQQVVRGDSAAYFCASSTDRNTGELFFGEGSRLTVL.